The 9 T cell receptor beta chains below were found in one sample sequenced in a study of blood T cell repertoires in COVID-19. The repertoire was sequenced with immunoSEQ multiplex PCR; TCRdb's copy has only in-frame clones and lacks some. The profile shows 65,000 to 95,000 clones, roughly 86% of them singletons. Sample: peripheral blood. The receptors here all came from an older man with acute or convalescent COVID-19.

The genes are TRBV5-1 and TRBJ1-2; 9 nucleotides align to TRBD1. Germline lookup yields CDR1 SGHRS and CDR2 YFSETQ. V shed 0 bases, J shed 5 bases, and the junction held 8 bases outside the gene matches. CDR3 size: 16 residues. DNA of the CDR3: TGCGCCAGCAGCTTGGACACTGGACAGGGGACTTATGGCTACACCTTC. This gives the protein CASSLDTGQGTYGYTF.

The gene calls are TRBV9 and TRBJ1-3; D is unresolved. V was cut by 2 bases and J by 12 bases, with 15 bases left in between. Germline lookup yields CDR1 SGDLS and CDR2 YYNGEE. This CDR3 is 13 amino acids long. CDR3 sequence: CASSVGESGRIYF. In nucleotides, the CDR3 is TGTGCCAGCAGCGTTGGGGAAAGCGGACGCATATATTTT.

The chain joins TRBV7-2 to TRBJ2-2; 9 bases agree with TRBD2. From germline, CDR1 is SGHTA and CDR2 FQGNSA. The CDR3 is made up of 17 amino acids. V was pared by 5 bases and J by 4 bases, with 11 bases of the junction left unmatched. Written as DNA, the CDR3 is TGTGCCAGCAGCCCTGCGGGAGGGACCCGGGTCACCGGGGAGCTGTTTTTT. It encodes CASSPAGGTRVTGELFF.

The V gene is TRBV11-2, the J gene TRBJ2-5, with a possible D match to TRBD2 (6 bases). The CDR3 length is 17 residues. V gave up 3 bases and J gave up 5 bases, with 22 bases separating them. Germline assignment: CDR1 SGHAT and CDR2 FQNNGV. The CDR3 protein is CASSFFLLMGGWETQYF. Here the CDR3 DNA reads TGTGCCAGCAGCTTCTTCCTCTTAATGGGGGGATGGGAGACCCAGTACTTC. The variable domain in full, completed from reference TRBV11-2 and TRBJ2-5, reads EAGVAQSPRYKIIEKRQSVAFWCNPISGHATLYWYQQILGQGPKLLIQFQNNGVVDDSQLPKDRFSAERLKGVDSTLKIQPAKLEDSAVYLCASSFFLLMGGWETQYFGPGTRLLVL.

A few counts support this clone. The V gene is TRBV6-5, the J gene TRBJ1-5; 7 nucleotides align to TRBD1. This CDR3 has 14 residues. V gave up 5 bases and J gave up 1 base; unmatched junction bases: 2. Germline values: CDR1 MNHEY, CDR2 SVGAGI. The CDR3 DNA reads TGTGCCAGCAGTAGGGGGCGCAGCAATCAGCCCCAGCATTTT. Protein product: CASSRGRSNQPQHF.

As DNA, the CDR3 is TGTGCCAGCAGCATGGCGGGTATAGCCCACGGGAGGTCTGAAGCTTTCTTT. Amino acid sequence: CASSMAGIAHGRSEAFF. The chain couples TRBV21-1 to TRBJ1-1. TRBV21-1 is given as a pseudogene. The CDR3 sequence is 17 residues long.

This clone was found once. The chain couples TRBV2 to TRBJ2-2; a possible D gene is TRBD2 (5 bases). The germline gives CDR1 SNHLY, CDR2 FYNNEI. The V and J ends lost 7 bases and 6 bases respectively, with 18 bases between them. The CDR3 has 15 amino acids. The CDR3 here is CASTPGVGRAGELFF. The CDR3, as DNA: TGTGCCAGCACCCCCGGGGTAGGGCGGGCCGGGGAGCTGTTTTTT.

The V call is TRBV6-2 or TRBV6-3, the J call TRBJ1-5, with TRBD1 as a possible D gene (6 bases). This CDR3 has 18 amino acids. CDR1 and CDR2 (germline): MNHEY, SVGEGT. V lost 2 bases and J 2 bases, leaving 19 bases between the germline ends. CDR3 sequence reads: CASSYARISGVGNQPQHF. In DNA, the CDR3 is TGTGCCAGCAGTTACGCCCGAATTTCAGGGGTAGGCAATCAGCCCCAGCATTTT.

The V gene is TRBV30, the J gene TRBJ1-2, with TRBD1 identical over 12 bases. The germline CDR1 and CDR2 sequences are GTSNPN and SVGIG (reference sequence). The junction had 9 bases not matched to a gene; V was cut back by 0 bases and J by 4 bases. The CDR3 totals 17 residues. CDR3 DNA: TGTGCCTGGAGTGTGAAACCGGGACAGGGGGCTGCCTATGGCTACACCTTC. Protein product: CAWSVKPGQGAAYGYTF.